The text below deals with one T cell receptor (beta chain). Its antigen remains undetermined. This is a murine receptor, so its gene nomenclature and germline sequences are mouse based. The read halts 1 residue ahead of the CDR3 end, with the missing end drawn from the germline J gene. CDR1 and CDR2 are read off the germline V gene (reference sequence) as SNHLY and FYNGKV. Including the terminal cysteine and phenylalanine, the CDR3 comprises 13 residues. The 36 bases shown cover part of the CDR3, and their frame starts at base 1. Between the V and J ends, shortened by 5 bases and 0 bases respectively, the junction contains 6 bases. Library creation used the immunoSEQ multiplex PCR assay. TCRbeta CDR3 sequencing was performed at survey depth by Adaptive Biotechnologies, and CDR3 sequences, V/J genes, productive frequency and template counts were reported. Amplification of TCR beta CDR3 regions was performed from genomic DNA rather than from RNA. The study's processing was this. Jensen-Shannon divergence was used to quantify pairwise repertoire overlap between tissues, with a value of 1 indicating complete divergence and a value of 0 indicating identical repertoires. Tissues were clustered by single-linkage agglomerative hierarchical clustering of pairwise JSD values, and the clustering results were displayed as dendrograms. GLIPH2 was applied to all patient samples using simulation_depth 1000, kmer_min_depth 3, and cdr3_length_cutoff 8, and only groups with more than two unique CDR3s were retained. A standardized tissue-overlap score was generated by extrapolating Jaccard GLIPH-group overlap across patients to a standard repertoire size of 1000 clones. Linear mixed-effect models, with tissue as a fixed effect and individual as a random effect, were used to test how diversity related to clinical or experimental variables. TCRdb's version of the immuneACCESS table is confined to in-frame rearrangements and falls short of the full clone set. An unresolved V gene accounts for under half of the shortfall where checked; the remainder is of unknown origin. V, J and clone size derive from that table, while D and trimming were established from the DNA sequence. The table for this sample lists around 10,000 clones; approximately 50% of them were counted only once. In total, the top ten clones hold less than 8% of the sample.

Interpreted using the paper, the time point label stands for: mouse harvest day 7 after allogeneic transplant. Mouse grafts consisting of 10^7 T-cell-depleted bone marrow cells combined with 10^6 splenic CD5+ T cells were administered by tail vein injection. To model GVHD in mice, a major MHC-mismatch B6 (H2b) into BALB/c (H2d) model was used, and tissues were profiled at day 7 or 14. On day 7 or 14 post-transplant, mouse tissues and retro-orbital blood were harvested with separate sterile tools for each animal, and livers were flushed beforehand. Before genomic DNA was isolated with the DNeasy Blood & Tissue Kit, mouse tissues were minced with razor blades in buffered saline. The sample belongs to a study of tissue T cells after allogeneic stem cell transplantation (dated by TCRdb to 2022 to 2024). Describing the broader study: Using research autopsies of patients with and without GVHD, plus mouse models of GVHD, the study profiled TCR beta repertoires across many tissues. The human arm was conducted as a prospective observational study, and neither blinding nor randomization was performed.

The paper as a whole reports these results and caveats: In both patients and mice, only a limited portion of the TCR repertoire detected in tissues was captured by blood and spleen T cells. Within patients, how anatomically similar tissues were was a major factor shaping TCR repertoire composition, regardless of disease or transplant status. Few T cell clones were found to be shared across patients, but shared repertoire signatures across patients were revealed in a tissue-specific fashion by motif-based clustering. Which tissue TCRs were alloreactive or antigen-specific was not determined in the study, and some of the clones might have been host cells that persisted. The patient cohort was small and clinically heterogeneous, and sampling depth was acknowledged as a limitation.

Sequenced sample: gut tissue. The rearrangement combines TRBV3 with TRBJ2-4, with the D call perhaps TRBD1 or TRBD2, as 5 bases match in each case. This receptor was obtained from a female BALB/c mouse given C57BL/6 T cells with graft-versus-host disease after an allogeneic hematopoietic cell transplant. CDR3 sequence: CASSRDSQNTLYF. CDR3 bases read: TGTGCCAGCAGCCGGGACAGTCAAAACACCTTGTAC.